Reported below is one T cell receptor beta chain. The data stem from a study of cytomegalovirus exposure and HLA in healthy donors. PCR was performed using 60 Vbeta and 13 Jbeta primers. Libraries were prepared by immunoSEQ multiplex PCR; TCRdb keeps only in-frame clonotypes and omits some of them. The sample lists 150,000 to 180,000 clones; 65% to 75% were seen once. V lost 5 bases to trimming and J lost 3 bases; unmatched junction nucleotides: 4. This CDR3 spans 15 amino acids. The germline gives CDR1 MNHEY, CDR2 SVGAGI. This chain links TRBV6-5 with TRBJ1-1, with 12 bases identical to TRBD1. The source of this sequence is a man younger than 30 in good health and CMV-seronegative. The sequenced sample was PBMCs. The CDR3 spells CASSMGQGADTEAFF. CDR3 coding DNA: TGTGCCAGCAGTATGGGACAGGGGGCGGACACTGAAGCTTTCTTT.